The 2 T cell receptor beta chains listed next were all sequenced from one sample in a study of blood T cell repertoires in COVID-19. Data came from immunoSEQ multiplex PCR; TCRdb stores just in-frame clones and leaves some out. The sample shows over 150,000 clones, just under 85% of them seen only once. The sequencing input was peripheral blood. These receptors originate from a woman aged 60 to 75 with acute or convalescent COVID-19.

The rearrangement joins TRBV5-4 to TRBJ1-1; 7 nucleotides match TRBD1. The J segment lost 0 bases and the V segment lost 4 bases, leaving 9 bases of the junction unmatched. CDR1 is SGHNT and CDR2 is YYREEE in the germline V gene (reference sequence). The CDR3 has 16 amino acids. CDR3 sequence reads: CASSTRGTALNTEAFF. The CDR3 DNA reads as TGTGCCAGCAGCACCCGTGGGACAGCCTTGAACACTGAAGCTTTCTTT. The full variable domain, in which reference TRBV5-4 and TRBJ1-1 provide the parts outside the CDR3, is ETGVTQSPTHLIKTRGQQVTLRCSSQSGHNTVSWYQQALGQGPQFIFQYYREEENGRGNFPPRFSGLQFPNYSSELNVNALELDDSALYLCASSTRGTALNTEAFFGQGTRLTVV.

This chain connects TRBV2 to TRBJ1-4, with D perhaps TRBD1 (6 bases). The germline CDR1 and CDR2 sequences are SNHLY and FYNNEI. This CDR3 has 14 amino acids. Trimming removed 3 bases from V and 8 bases from J, with 13 bases in between. The CDR3 DNA reads as TGTGCCAGCAGTGAGAGACAGGTCGGCGAAAAACTGTTTTTT. Its translation is CASSERQVGEKLFF.